These 13 T cell receptor beta chains share one sample of origin, sequenced in a study of radiotherapy plus CTLA-4 blockade in lung cancer. The data were produced by immunoSEQ multiplex PCR, yet TCRdb's version contains in-frame clones alone and is incomplete. The sample records about 80,000 clones, about four fifths being singletons. This specimen was peripheral blood, taken from a patient treated with radiotherapy plus ipilimumab. These receptors were obtained from a human donor with non-small cell lung cancer whose response to radiotherapy plus ipilimumab could not be evaluated. Some clones in this sample may be carry-over from other donors' samples.

This chain joins TRBV15 and TRBJ1-2; D remains unclear. The CDR3 sequence is 13 residues long. Germline loops: CDR1 LNHNV, CDR2 YYDKDF (reference sequence). V was clipped by 1 base and J by 2 bases, with 5 bases between them. CDR3 coding DNA: TGTGCCACCAGCAGAGGAGAGAACTATGGCTACACCTTC. As protein: CATSRGENYGYTF.

The chain uses TRBV25-1 and TRBJ1-2; 8 positions agree with TRBD1. Germline V gives CDR1 MGHDK, CDR2 SYGVNS. The CDR3 is made up of 15 amino acids. V trimming: 6 bases; J trimming: 8 bases; junction bases outside the gene matches: 14. The CDR3 sequence is CASSGDTGGAGGYTF. In DNA form, the CDR3 reads TGTGCCAGCAGCGGTGATACAGGGGGTGCGGGGGGCTACACCTTC.

V is TRBV7-9 and J is TRBJ1-2, with D perhaps TRBD1 (5 bases). Trimming removed 7 bases from V and 6 bases from J, with 18 bases in between. The CDR3 runs 14 residues. Germline V gene data show CDR1 as SEHNR and CDR2 as FQNEAQ (reference sequence). CDR3 amino acids: CASTIDSPYHGYTF. As DNA, the CDR3 is TGTGCCAGCACCATAGACAGCCCGTACCATGGCTACACCTTC.

V and J are TRBV15 and TRBJ2-3, with TRBD2 matching 9 bases. V lost 1 base, J lost 2 bases, and 4 bases stayed unmatched. Germline V gene data show CDR1 as LNHNV and CDR2 as YYDKDF (reference sequence). The CDR3 consists of 16 residues. The CDR3 sequence is CATSRGLAGSTDTQYF. CDR3 DNA: TGTGCCACCAGCAGAGGCCTAGCGGGGTCCACAGATACGCAGTATTTT. Combining the CDR3 with reference TRBV15 and TRBJ2-3 gives the whole variable domain DAMVIQNPRYQVTQFGKPVTLSCSQTLNHNVMYWYQQKSSQAPKLLFHYYDKDFNNEADTPDNFQSRRPNTSFCFLDIRSPGLGDTAMYLCATSRGLAGSTDTQYFGPGTRLTVL.

The DNA of the CDR3 is TGCGCCAGCAGCCAAGATCCTGGCGGGAGGACTGTAGACTACACCTTC. Translated: CASSQDPGGRTVDYTF. The rearrangement joins TRBV4-1 to TRBJ1-2, with D uncertain. This CDR3 is 16 amino acids long. Per the germline V gene, CDR1 is MGHRA and CDR2 is YSYEKL. The V end lost 0 bases, the J end lost 10 bases, and 21 bases lay between the germline ends.

V usage is TRBV7-3 and J usage is TRBJ2-1; TRBD2 is a possible D gene (7 bases). The CDR3 sequence is 17 residues long. V was cut by 3 bases and J by 0 bases, with 15 bases left in between. CDR1 is SGHTA and CDR2 is FQGTGA in the germline V gene. The CDR3 loop is CASSFRGGPISYNEQFF. For the CDR3, the DNA is TGTGCCAGCAGCTTTAGGGGGGGGCCTATCTCCTACAATGAGCAGTTCTTC.

This chain links TRBV27 with TRBJ1-5; TRBD1 aligns across 12 bases. CDR3 length: 14 residues. Germline assignment: CDR1 MNHEY and CDR2 SMNVEV (reference sequence). Trimming removed 5 bases from V and 7 bases from J; junction bases left unmatched: 3. CDR3 nucleotides: TGTGCCAGCAGTCCGGGACAGGGGGCCCAGCCCCAGCATTTT. It is translated as CASSPGQGAQPQHF.

This chain connects TRBV4-1 to TRBJ2-5; TRBD2 is a possible D gene (5 bases). The CDR3 is made up of 15 amino acids. V was clipped by 1 base and J by 4 bases, with 13 bases between them. CDR1 and CDR2 (germline): MGHRA, YSYEKL. The CDR3 DNA follows: TGCGCCAGCAGCCAAGTTACAGCGGTTACAGAGACCCAGTACTTC. Its protein is CASSQVTAVTETQYF.

The chain joins TRBV7-2 to TRBJ1-5, with D tentatively TRBD1 (5 bases). The CDR3 is 15 amino acids. The V gene lost 4 bases and the J gene lost 0 bases, with 10 bases spanning the gap. Germline V lookup: CDR1 SGHTA, CDR2 FQGNSA. CDR3 bases: TGTGCCAGCAGCTCACGACAGTATAGCAATCAGCCCCAGCATTTT. As protein: CASSSRQYSNQPQHF. Filled out from reference TRBV7-2 and TRBJ1-5, the complete variable domain reads GAGVSQSPSNKVTEKGKDVELRCDPISGHTALYWYRQSLGQGLEFLIYFQGNSAPDKSGLPSDRFSAERTGGSVSTLTIQRTQQEDSAVYLCASSSRQYSNQPQHFGDGTRLSIL.

This clone has only a few counts. V gene TRBV5-1 combines with J gene TRBJ2-7; 7 nucleotides agree with TRBD1. The ends lost 4 bases at V and 6 bases at J; junction bases unmatched: 7. The V gene's germline CDR1 is SGHRS and CDR2 YFSETQ. This CDR3 is 13 amino acids long. The CDR3 is CASSLQGLGEQYF. The DNA for the CDR3 is TGCGCCAGCAGCCTACAGGGGTTAGGCGAGCAGTACTTC.

Note on this clone: The junction and the germline gene differ at one end; a read error may be behind it. Other DNA sequences from this sample encode an identical CDR3 as well. The chain joins TRBV19 to TRBJ1-6, with D possibly matching TRBD1 (6 bases). CDR1 LNHDA and CDR2 SQIVND come from the germline V gene (reference sequence). CDR3 length: 13 amino acids. The CDR3 sequence: CASSDRPNSPLHF. The CDR3 bases are TGTGCCAGTTCTGACAGGCCCAATTCCCCCCTCCACTTT.

The chain carries TRBV6-1 and TRBJ1-2, with 10 bases fitting TRBD1. Germline-derived CDR1 and CDR2 are MNHNS and SASEGT. The CDR3 loop spans 16 amino acids. V shed 1 base, J shed 2 bases, and the junction held 4 bases outside the gene matches. Here the CDR3 DNA reads TGTGCCAGCAGTGAAGGAGGGACAGGGGTCAACTATGGCTACACCTTC. Its protein is CASSEGGTGVNYGYTF.

The chain joins TRBV5-1 to TRBJ2-7; 8 bases map to TRBD2. The germline gives CDR1 SGHRS, CDR2 YFSETQ. CDR3 size: 15 residues. V shed 3 bases and J 0 bases; nucleotides not matched to a gene: 5. For the CDR3, the DNA is TGCGCCAGCAGCTCCCCCGGGGGGGGCTCCTACGAGCAGTACTTC. This translates into CASSSPGGGSYEQYF.